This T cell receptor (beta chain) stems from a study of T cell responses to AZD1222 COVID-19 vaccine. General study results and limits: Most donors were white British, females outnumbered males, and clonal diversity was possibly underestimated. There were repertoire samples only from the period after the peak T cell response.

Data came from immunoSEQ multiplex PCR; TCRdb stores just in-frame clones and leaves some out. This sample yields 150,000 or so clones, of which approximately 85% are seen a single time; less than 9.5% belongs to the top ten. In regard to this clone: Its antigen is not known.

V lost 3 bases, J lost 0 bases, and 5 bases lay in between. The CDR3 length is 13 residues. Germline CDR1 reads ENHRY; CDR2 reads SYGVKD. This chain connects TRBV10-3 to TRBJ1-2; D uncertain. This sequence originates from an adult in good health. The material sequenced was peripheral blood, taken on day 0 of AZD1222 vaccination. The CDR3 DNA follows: TGTGCCATCAGTGAAATAGCTAACTATGGCTACACCTTC. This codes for CAISEIANYGYTF.